The T cell receptor beta chain described here comes from a study of cytomegalovirus exposure and HLA in healthy donors. The study, taken as a whole, reports: Among TCR sequences, most were rare, though some public TCRs appeared in many donors.

Turning to this clone: Antigen specificity is unknown.

The assay was immunoSEQ multiplex PCR, and TCRdb's table has in-frame clones only and misses some. The repertoire holds roughly 130,000 clones, 89% seen once, with over 3% in the top ten. The TCR originated in a man aged 25-45 years in good health and CMV-seronegative. The sample taken for sequencing was PBMCs.

CDR3 residues: CASSSQIPGSYGYTF. CDR3 DNA: TGCGCCAGCAGCTCTCAGATCCCCGGGTCCTATGGCTACACCTTC. This chain joins TRBV5-1 and TRBJ1-2; D remains ambiguous. Trimming shortened V by 3 bases and J by 4 bases, and 16 bases separated the two germline ends. The CDR3 spans 15 residues. Germline V gene data show CDR1 as SGHRS and CDR2 as YFSETQ.